The 15 T cell receptor beta chains below come from one sample, sequenced in a study of PD-1 blockade in classical Hodgkin lymphoma. Every patient relapsed after autologous stem cell transplantation, and brentuximab vedotin exposure varied. Measured with immunoSEQ multiplex PCR; TCRdb has only the in-frame clones, and not every one. This table holds tens of thousands of clones, over 60% found once. Sequencing was performed on peripheral blood mononuclear cells (PBMCs), taken before the second cycle of nivolumab. These receptors all come from a human donor with classical Hodgkin lymphoma.

This chain links TRBV18 with TRBJ1-1; D remains ambiguous. Germline V gene sequence: CDR1 KGHSH, CDR2 LQKENI. Trimming cost V 3 bases and J 0 bases, with 5 bases left between them. The CDR3 is made up of 13 amino acids. The CDR3 protein is CASSPDLNTEAFF. DNA for the CDR3: TGTGCCAGCTCACCGGATCTGAACACTGAAGCTTTCTTT.

This sequence joins TRBV19 and TRBJ2-5; no firm D call. Germline CDR1 and CDR2: LNHDA and SQIVND (reference sequence). The CDR3 extends over 15 amino acids. V was pared by 0 bases and J by 4 bases, with 12 bases between. CDR3 residues: CASSIDMRRLETQYF. The CDR3 DNA is TGTGCCAGTAGTATAGATATGCGGCGGTTAGAGACCCAGTACTTC.

V and J are TRBV27 and TRBJ2-3; 7 bases fit TRBD1. CDR1 and CDR2 (germline): MNHEY, SMNVEV (reference sequence). The CDR3 consists of 18 residues. J gave up 4 bases and V 5 bases, and 18 bases lay outside the gene matches. The CDR3 loop is CASSRPAAGTDCPDTQYF. Here the CDR3 DNA reads TGTGCCAGCAGTAGACCAGCGGCCGGGACAGACTGTCCAGATACGCAGTATTTT.

The chain uses TRBV9 and TRBJ1-1; 11 bases match TRBD1. The CDR3 covers 17 residues. CDR1 is SGDLS, CDR2 YYNGEE, per germline. J gave up 0 bases and V 1 base, and 5 bases lay outside the gene matches. The CDR3 spells CASSVTGTGGMNTEAFF. The CDR3 DNA reads TGTGCCAGCAGCGTAACCGGGACAGGGGGGATGAACACTGAAGCTTTCTTT.

This clone was recorded only once. This rearrangement joins TRBV7-9 to TRBJ2-2; maybe TRBD2 (5 bases). Deletions cut 2 bases from V and 6 bases from J, with 10 bases between. The CDR3 loop spans 14 amino acids. Germline V CDR1 and CDR2: SEHNR, FQNEAQ (reference sequence). The CDR3 is CASSLSDGAGELFF. The CDR3 DNA reads as TGTGCCAGCAGCTTAAGCGACGGGGCCGGGGAGCTGTTTTTT.

By proportion, this clone is medium-sized. At one boundary the junction diverges from the germline segment, which might be a read error. This chain's CDR3 is CATSEGIANYGYTF. The CDR3, as DNA: TGTGCCACCAGCGAGGGGATAGCTAACTATGGCTACACCTTC. The V call is TRBV9, the J call TRBJ1-2; weak D call: TRBD1 (5 bases). Germline V gives CDR1 SGDLS, CDR2 YYNGEE. CDR3 length: 14 residues.

This chain connects TRBV6-1 to TRBJ2-7; tentative D call: TRBD1 (5 bases). Germline CDR1 MNHNS, CDR2 SASEGT. CDR3 length: 13 amino acids. V was shortened by 2 bases and J by 4 bases, with 9 bases between the two germline ends. The CDR3, as DNA: TGTGCCAGCAGTGAACTGACAGCTTACGAGCAGTACTTC. Its protein product is CASSELTAYEQYF.

The chain joins TRBV18 to TRBJ2-1; D is possibly TRBD1 (5 bases). Germline V gives CDR1 KGHSH, CDR2 LQKENI. Trimming pared 4 bases from V and 0 bases from J, leaving 7 bases between. CDR3 size: 14 residues. This CDR3 is CASSRQSSYNEQFF. CDR3 in DNA: TGTGCCAGCTCACGACAGAGCTCCTACAATGAGCAGTTCTTC.

The rearrangement links TRBV18 to TRBJ2-2; 7 bases align to TRBD1. Per the germline V gene, CDR1 is KGHSH and CDR2 is LQKENI. The junction had 8 bases not matched to a gene; V was cut back by 3 bases and J by 4 bases. This CDR3 has 16 residues. CDR3 in amino acids: CASSPWTGVGTGELFF. The DNA for the CDR3 is TGTGCCAGCTCACCCTGGACAGGAGTAGGCACCGGGGAGCTGTTTTTT.

This clone was seen a handful of times. The J gene is TRBJ1-1, the V gene TRBV18; no firm D call. The V end was cut by 0 bases, the J end by 0 bases, with 8 bases between. CDR1 is KGHSH and CDR2 is LQKENI in the germline V gene. The CDR3 runs to 15 residues. The CDR3: CASSPPVGMNTEAFF. The CDR3 DNA reads TGTGCCAGCTCACCACCGGTGGGGATGAACACTGAAGCTTTCTTT.

This clone was counted only a few times. This chain joins TRBV10-3 and TRBJ2-2; D unclear. Germline loops: CDR1 ENHRY, CDR2 SYGVKD. The V end was cut by 3 bases, the J end by 5 bases, with 16 bases between. This CDR3 spans 16 amino acids. CDR3 region: CAISDPDRESTGELFF. The DNA of the CDR3 is TGTGCCATCAGTGACCCTGATCGAGAATCAACCGGGGAGCTGTTTTTT.

V is TRBV19 and J is TRBJ2-7, with D possibly TRBD2 on 5 matching bases. Germline CDR1 reads LNHDA; CDR2 reads SQIVND (reference sequence). V lost 3 bases, J lost 6 bases, and 12 bases lay in between. CDR3 size: 13 residues. Written as DNA, the CDR3 is TGTGCCAGTAGTATCGGAGGTGTCCTCGAGCAGTACTTC. This translates into CASSIGGVLEQYF.

The chain is built from TRBV4-3 and TRBJ2-7; TRBD2 is a possible D gene (6 bases). Germline V gene lookup returns CDR1 LGHNA and CDR2 YSLEER. This CDR3 region has 14 residues. V lost 4 bases and J lost 6, with 16 bases in between. CDR3 nucleotides: TGCGCCAGCAGCCCCCAATCCGGAGGGCCCGAGCAGTACTTC. This codes for CASSPQSGGPEQYF.

This CDR3 reads CASSLGPGVGYTF. CDR3 DNA: TGTGCCAGCAGTTTAGGACCGGGTGTTGGCTACACCTTC. The chain combines TRBV28 with TRBJ1-2; D call uncertain. CDR1 and CDR2 from the germline V gene are MDHEN and SYDVKM. There are 13 residues in the CDR3. Trimming stripped 2 bases from V and 7 bases from J, with 11 bases between.

The rearrangement links TRBV19 to TRBJ2-7; possible D gene TRBD1, 5 bases. V lost 1 base, J lost 2 bases, and 12 bases lay in between. The germline V gene encodes CDR1 LNHDA and CDR2 SQIVND (reference sequence). The CDR3 consists of 15 residues. The CDR3 DNA sequence: TGTGCCAGTAGTATAGTGGCAGGGTGGACCTACGAGCAGTACTTC. Residues: CASSIVAGWTYEQYF.